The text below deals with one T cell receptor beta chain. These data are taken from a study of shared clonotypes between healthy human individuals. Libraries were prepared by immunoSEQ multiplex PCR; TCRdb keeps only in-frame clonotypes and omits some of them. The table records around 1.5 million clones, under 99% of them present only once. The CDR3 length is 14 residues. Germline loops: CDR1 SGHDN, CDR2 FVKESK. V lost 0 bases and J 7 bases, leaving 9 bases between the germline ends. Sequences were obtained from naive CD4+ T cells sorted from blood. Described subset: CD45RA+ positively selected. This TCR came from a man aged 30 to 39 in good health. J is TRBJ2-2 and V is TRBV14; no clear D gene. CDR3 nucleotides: TGTGCCAGCAGCCAAGAGGTGGGAATCGGGGAGCTGTTTTTT. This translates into CASSQEVGIGELFF.